These 16 T cell receptor beta chains were sequenced from one sample in a study of cytomegalovirus exposure and HLA in healthy donors. The PCR employed 60 Vbeta primers together with 13 Jbeta primers. Method: immunoSEQ multiplex PCR; TCRdb's copy keeps in-frame clones and lacks some. Of around 200,000 clones in the sample, around four fifths were seen once. The specimen was PBMCs. The receptors originated from a female donor in good health and CMV-seronegative.

The chain carries TRBV27 and TRBJ2-3, with TRBD2 matching 12 bases. V lost 6 bases and J lost 2; bases outside the gene matches: 6. The CDR3 is made up of 16 amino acids. Germline V gene data show CDR1 as MNHEY and CDR2 as SMNVEV (reference sequence). The CDR3 region has the DNA TGTGCCAGCAGCGGGGGACTAGCGGGCGTCACAGATACGCAGTATTTT. Its protein is CASSGGLAGVTDTQYF.

This sequence joins TRBV19 and TRBJ2-3; D is ambiguous. The CDR3 is made up of 15 amino acids. Deletions cut 5 bases from V and 3 bases from J, with 15 bases between. Germline CDR1 LNHDA, CDR2 SQIVND (reference sequence). CDR3 amino acids: CASSAQTSSTDTQYF. CDR3 nucleotides: TGTGCCAGTAGTGCCCAGACAAGTTCGACAGATACGCAGTATTTT.

V and J are TRBV6-1 and TRBJ1-1, with 7 bases matching TRBD1. Germline CDR1 MNHNS, CDR2 SASEGT. V trimming: 3 bases; J trimming: 0 bases; junction bases outside the gene matches: 7. The CDR3 extends over 16 amino acids. CDR3 region: CASSDSGTVMNTEAFF. In DNA form, the CDR3 reads TGTGCCAGCAGTGATTCCGGGACAGTCATGAACACTGAAGCTTTCTTT.

The rearrangement joins TRBV6-5 to TRBJ2-3, with 8 bases fitting TRBD2. Germline CDR1 MNHEY, CDR2 SVGAGI. This CDR3 is built from 15 residues. After removal of 5 bases from V and 6 bases from J, the junction contained 10 bases not matched to a gene. The CDR3 DNA follows: TGTGCCAGCAGTCTCGGGACTAGGTTGGGGGATACGCAGTATTTT. This encodes CASSLGTRLGDTQYF.

CDR3 loop: CASSPVLFYEQYF. The CDR3 DNA is TGTGCCAGCAGCCCCGTCCTATTCTACGAGCAGTACTTC. This rearrangement joins TRBV7-2 to TRBJ2-7, with D unclear. The CDR3 loop spans 13 amino acids. Germline assignment: CDR1 SGHTA and CDR2 FQGNSA. The V end was cut by 5 bases, the J end by 3 bases, with 11 bases between.

This rearrangement joins TRBV5-1 to TRBJ2-1; no definite D call. The V and J ends lost 0 bases and 8 bases respectively, with 6 bases between them. The CDR3 runs 12 residues. Germline CDR1 is SGHRS and CDR2 is YFSETQ. The CDR3 DNA sequence: TGCGCCAGCAGCTTGGGACTGGATGAGCAGTTCTTC. It encodes CASSLGLDEQFF.

The chain links TRBV28 to TRBJ1-2, with D perhaps TRBD1 (5 bases). The CDR3 has 12 amino acids. V gave up 8 bases and J gave up 8 bases, with 15 bases separating them. Germline values: CDR1 MDHEN, CDR2 SYDVKM. The CDR3 bases are TGTGCCAGCGAACAGGCTCCGAGGGGCTACACCTTC. Translation gives CASEQAPRGYTF.

The chain recombines TRBV29-1 with TRBJ1-2, with unresolved D. The CDR3 covers 10 residues. V lost 5 bases to trimming and J lost 3 bases, with 4 bases between them. Germline V gene lookup returns CDR1 SQVTM and CDR2 ANQGSEA. The CDR3 bases are TGCAGCGTTTCCGACTATGGCTACACCTTC. This codes for CSVSDYGYTF.

The chain employs TRBV15 and TRBJ2-7, with D possibly matching TRBD2 (5 bases). Trimming took 0 bases from V and 1 from J, leaving 16 bases between them. Germline lookup yields CDR1 LNHNV and CDR2 YYDKDF (reference sequence). The CDR3 totals 17 residues. The CDR3 protein is CATSRDSASPGSYEQYF. DNA for the CDR3: TGTGCCACCAGCAGAGACTCCGCTAGCCCCGGATCCTACGAGCAGTACTTC.

This chain links TRBV18 with TRBJ2-5; 8 bases match TRBD1. Germline CDR1 KGHSH, CDR2 LQKENI. This CDR3 has 14 residues. Losses at the gene ends were 8 bases for V and 5 bases for J; bases not matched to a gene: 10. CDR3 nucleotide sequence: TGTGCCAGCGCGGACAGGGTGGAGGTGGAGACCCAGTACTTC. Encoded protein: CASADRVEVETQYF.

The genes are TRBV10-2 and TRBJ2-7; TRBD2 agrees at 9 bases. V shed 4 bases and J 2 bases; nucleotides not matched to a gene: 9. Germline-derived CDR1 and CDR2 are WSHSY and SAAADI. CDR3 size: 16 residues. This CDR3 reads CASSGPTGGRAYEQYF. CDR3 coding DNA: TGCGCCAGCAGTGGGCCTACGGGCGGGAGGGCCTACGAGCAGTACTTC.

J is TRBJ1-5 and V is TRBV28; the match to TRBD1 covers 8 bases. Unmatched junction bases numbered 7, after V lost 5 bases and J lost 4 bases. Germline loops: CDR1 MDHEN, CDR2 SYDVKM. The CDR3 consists of 15 residues. CDR3 bases: TGTGCCAGCAGTGTCGGACAGGGAGGGAATCAGCCCCAGCATTTT. Protein product: CASSVGQGGNQPQHF.

The rearrangement links TRBV7-9 to TRBJ2-5, with a weak D call TRBD2 (6 bases). V was pared by 2 bases and J by 4 bases, with 20 bases between. CDR3 length: 17 residues. Germline V gives CDR1 SEHNR, CDR2 FQNEAQ (reference sequence). This chain's CDR3 is CASSLRGVGGIGETQYF. The CDR3 region has the DNA TGTGCCAGCAGCTTAAGAGGTGTCGGGGGAATTGGAGAGACCCAGTACTTC.

DNA of the CDR3: TGTGCCAGCAGTTCCTCGGGGCTCCATGGCTACACCTTC. Encoded protein: CASSSSGLHGYTF. V is TRBV6-5 and J is TRBJ1-2; D might be TRBD1 (5 bases). Germline CDR1 MNHEY, CDR2 SVGAGI. V was shortened by 4 bases and J by 6 bases, with 12 bases between the two germline ends. The CDR3 covers 13 residues.

The V call is TRBV7-9, the J call TRBJ2-7, with TRBD2 matching over 12 bases. CDR1 SEHNR and CDR2 FQNEAQ come from the germline V gene (reference sequence). The CDR3 has 15 residues. V dropped 4 bases and J dropped 3; count of bases not matched to a gene: 4. CDR3 loop: CASSSGLAGNYEQYF. Written as DNA, the CDR3 is TGTGCCAGCAGCTCCGGACTAGCGGGGAACTACGAGCAGTACTTC.

This clone came up once. The genes are TRBV2 and TRBJ1-5, with TRBD1 as a possible D gene (5 bases). CDR1 SNHLY and CDR2 FYNNEI come from the germline V gene. The CDR3 runs 14 residues. V lost 6 bases and J 3 bases, leaving 12 bases between the germline ends. The CDR3 is CASSLDSPNQPQHF. Written as DNA, the CDR3 is TGTGCCAGCAGCTTAGACAGCCCCAATCAGCCCCAGCATTTT.